The rows below give T cell receptor beta chains drawn from one sample of a study of blood T cell repertoires in COVID-19. Sequencing used immunoSEQ multiplex PCR; TCRdb keeps in-frame clones, though not all of them. The data show 150,000 to 160,000 clones, with roughly 78% seen just once and roughly 1.5% held by the top ten. Input material: peripheral blood. The receptors here all came from a man older than 75 with acute or convalescent COVID-19. Both conserved end residues are part of each CDR3. A D gene is named only where the DNA matches it firmly. Clone size appears in some rows only: once, few, many, or a class for an expanded clone.

cdr3_aa	v_call	j_call	clone_size	d_call
CASSQAGTSGQETQYF	TRBV3-1/TRBV3-2	TRBJ2-5	NA	TRBD2
CASSQGVDTQYF	TRBV7-2	TRBJ2-3	NA	TRBD1
CASGAWEAFF	TRBV28	TRBJ1-1	NA	NA
CASSPGSGEYNEQFF	TRBV18	TRBJ2-1	once	NA
CATRLSLTDTQYF	TRBV6-5	TRBJ2-3	NA	NA
CAISEGGTDTEAFF	TRBV10-3	TRBJ1-1	NA	NA
CASSRGGGRGTEAFF	TRBV28	TRBJ1-1	NA	NA
CAWSAQRWSLGGGEQYF	TRBV30	TRBJ2-7	NA	NA
CASSPVTDTVEAFF	TRBV18	TRBJ1-1	NA	NA
CASSSGQGSREQYF	TRBV28	TRBJ2-7	NA	TRBD1
CASSYGTGNEKLFF	TRBV6-6	TRBJ1-4	once	TRBD1
CASSVHPGTIRGVNTEAFF	TRBV9	TRBJ1-1	NA	NA
CASSSGTEETQYF	TRBV5-4	TRBJ2-5	NA	TRBD1
CASRISSGGVGETQYF	TRBV5-1	TRBJ2-5	NA	TRBD2
CASSEGSGQSISRQFF	TRBV10-1	TRBJ2-1	NA	TRBD1
CAWGSGQPNQPQHF	TRBV30	TRBJ1-5	NA	NA
CASSLRRQGVSSGANVLTF	TRBV7-6	TRBJ2-6	NA	TRBD1
CASSLGQGVDTQYF	TRBV5-1	TRBJ2-3	NA	TRBD1
CASSYRGGTDNEQFF	TRBV6-8	TRBJ2-1	NA	NA
CASSPGQGAEGYTF	TRBV11-3	TRBJ1-2	NA	TRBD1
CASSLAVAGRQTQYF	TRBV27	TRBJ2-5	NA	TRBD2
CASSPRRLAGGGEQFF	TRBV7-9	TRBJ2-1	NA	TRBD2
CASSGTGKRDTQYF	TRBV27	TRBJ2-3	NA	TRBD1
CASSFVAGSPTSPLHF	TRBV7-8	TRBJ1-6	NA	NA
CASTPLGGEHYGYTF	TRBV19	TRBJ1-2	NA	NA
CASSVGDSSYNSPLHF	TRBV9	TRBJ1-6	NA	NA
CASSDSIYHGAEGYTF	TRBV6-4	TRBJ1-2	NA	NA
CASSQEQNSNSPLHF	TRBV4-2	TRBJ1-6	NA	NA
CASSIDSSGGTDTQYF	TRBV19	TRBJ2-3	NA	TRBD2
CASSPLHAGLRTEAFF	TRBV18	TRBJ1-1	few	NA
CATSTLGQGLNQFF	TRBV15	TRBJ2-1	NA	TRBD1
CASSEMGQHTGELFF	TRBV6-1	TRBJ2-2	NA	NA
CAWRQESNYGYTF	TRBV30	TRBJ1-2	NA	NA
CASSHPGTVNEKLFF	TRBV23-1	TRBJ1-4	NA	TRBD1
CASSLDRSYEQYF	TRBV6-6	TRBJ2-7	NA	NA
CASSWGTGALASYGYTF	TRBV6-2/TRBV6-3	TRBJ1-2	NA	TRBD1
CASSLVGGLNTEAFF	TRBV7-9	TRBJ1-1	NA	NA
CASSPGGLGEQYF	TRBV5-1	TRBJ2-7	NA	NA
CASLAAGTEAFF	TRBV6-5	TRBJ1-1	NA	NA
CASSTRLAYNEQFF	TRBV7-8	TRBJ2-1	NA	NA
CASSSGERLGRGYTF	TRBV6-2/TRBV6-3	TRBJ1-2	NA	NA
CASSYGGQKYEKLFF	TRBV6-6	TRBJ1-4	NA	TRBD1
CASSEGVGTGELFF	TRBV6-1	TRBJ2-2	NA	NA